The present TCR beta chain was sequenced within a study of CD8+ T cells in alopecia areata. The overall study: Twice a day, 5 to 10 mg of oral tofacitinib was administered to treated patients.

Treatment described: oral pan-JAK inhibitor, 5-10 mg twice daily. General study results and limits: Many expanded lesional clones persisted during tofacitinib (in both scalp and blood).

The CDR3 is 15 amino acids. Germline loops: CDR1 GTSNPN, CDR2 SVGIG (reference sequence). Trimming stripped 4 bases from V and 0 bases from J, with 16 bases between. cDNA prepared by RNA extraction and subsequent reverse transcription served as the template for sequencing. Here immunoSEQ multiplex PCR was the method, and the copy in TCRdb shows in-frame clones only, minus some. The table has roughly 210,000 clones, around two fifths seen once. In the case of this clone: Its cognate antigen is unknown.

The starting material was CD4+ T cells sorted from blood, obtained at roughly week 36, from a patient treated with tofacitinib. The rearrangement uses TRBV30 and TRBJ2-7; no firm D call. This TCR was sampled from a human donor with alopecia areata. CDR3 DNA sequence: TGTGCCTGGACCCCCGGACGGGCCAGCTCCTACGAGCAGTACTTC. The encoded protein is CAWTPGRASSYEQYF.